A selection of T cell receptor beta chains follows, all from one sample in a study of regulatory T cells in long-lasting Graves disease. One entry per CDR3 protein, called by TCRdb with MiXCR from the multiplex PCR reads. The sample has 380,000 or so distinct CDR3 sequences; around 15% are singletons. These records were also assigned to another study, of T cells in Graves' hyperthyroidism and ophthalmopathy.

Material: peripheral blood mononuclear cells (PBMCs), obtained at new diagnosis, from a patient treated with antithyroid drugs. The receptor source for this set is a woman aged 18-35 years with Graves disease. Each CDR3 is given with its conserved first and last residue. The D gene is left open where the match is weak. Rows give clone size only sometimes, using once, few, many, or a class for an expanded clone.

CDR3 DNA: TGTGCCAGCAGCTCCGGACAGGCCCCTAACTATGGCTACACCTTC
CDR3 protein: CASSSGQAPNYGYTF
V gene: TRBV7-6
D gene: TRBD1
J gene: TRBJ1-2
clone size: NA

CDR3 DNA: TGTGCCAGCAGTGGCGGCCGGGACTGGAACAATGAGCAGTTCTTC
CDR3 protein: CASSGGRDWNNEQFF
V gene: TRBV6-1
D gene: NA
J gene: TRBJ2-1
clone size: many

CDR3 DNA: TGTGCCAGCAGTCTAACCCAGCGGGGTAATGAGCAGTTCTTC
CDR3 protein: CASSLTQRGNEQFF
V gene: TRBV27
D gene: TRBD2
J gene: TRBJ2-1
clone size: NA

CDR3 DNA: TGTGCCAGCAGCCAAGAGTTCGGGGCCTACGAGCAGTACTTC
CDR3 protein: CASSQEFGAYEQYF
V gene: TRBV4-2
D gene: NA
J gene: TRBJ2-7
clone size: NA

CDR3 DNA: TGTGCCAGTAGTGAGGGACAGCTCCCTCCTGAGCAGTTCTTC
CDR3 protein: CASSEGQLPPEQFF
V gene: TRBV19
D gene: TRBD1
J gene: TRBJ2-1
clone size: few

CDR3 DNA: TGTGCCAGCAGAAGGACTAGCGGGAGCTCCGAGCAGTACTTC
CDR3 protein: CASRRTSGSSEQYF
V gene: TRBV2
D gene: TRBD2
J gene: TRBJ2-7
clone size: many

CDR3 DNA: TGTGCCAGCAGCTTAATGGGACTAGCGGGAGCGGGTAATGAGCAGTTCTTC
CDR3 protein: CASSLMGLAGAGNEQFF
V gene: TRBV7-3
D gene: TRBD2
J gene: TRBJ2-1
clone size: many

CDR3 DNA: TGTGCCAGTTCGGACGGTTTCTACGAGCAGTACTTC
CDR3 protein: CASSDGFYEQYF
V gene: TRBV19
D gene: NA
J gene: TRBJ2-7
clone size: NA

CDR3 DNA: TGCAGTGCTAGAGATCTAGGACAGGGGGCTTCGTCGTACTTC
CDR3 protein: CSARDLGQGASSYF
V gene: TRBV20-1
D gene: TRBD1
J gene: TRBJ2-4
clone size: many

CDR3 DNA: TGTGCCAGCACCCACCTCGGGGGTGGTGGAAACACCATATATTTT
CDR3 protein: CASTHLGGGGNTIYF
V gene: TRBV3-1
D gene: NA
J gene: TRBJ1-3
clone size: many

CDR3 DNA: TGTGCCAGCAGTGAAGCGCTTAGGGGGAATGAGCAGTTCTTC
CDR3 protein: CASSEALRGNEQFF
V gene: TRBV6-1
D gene: NA
J gene: TRBJ2-1
clone size: NA

CDR3 DNA: TGTGCCAGCAGTGTCCAAGACGGAGCCTACGAGCAGTACTTC
CDR3 protein: CASSVQDGAYEQYF
V gene: TRBV6-1
D gene: NA
J gene: TRBJ2-7
clone size: many

CDR3 DNA: TGCAGTGCTTTGACAAAATGGAACAATGAGCAGTTCTTC
CDR3 protein: CSALTKWNNEQFF
V gene: TRBV20-1
D gene: NA
J gene: TRBJ2-1
clone size: many

CDR3 DNA: TGTGCCAGCAGTGGGGACATCGCATTTGGGACCCAGTACTTC
CDR3 protein: CASSGDIAFGTQYF
V gene: TRBV2
D gene: NA
J gene: TRBJ2-5
clone size: many

CDR3 DNA: TGCAGCGTTGATGGGGCGCTACCAAACAATGAGCAGTTCTTC
CDR3 protein: CSVDGALPNNEQFF
V gene: TRBV29-1
D gene: NA
J gene: TRBJ2-1
clone size: NA

CDR3 DNA: TGTGCCAGCAGTTTGGGGTCAGCGAATGAAAAACTGTTTTTT
CDR3 protein: CASSLGSANEKLFF
V gene: TRBV28
D gene: NA
J gene: TRBJ1-4
clone size: many

CDR3 DNA: TGTGCCAGCAGCGACCCCCCCAATGAGCAGTTCTTC
CDR3 protein: CASSDPPNEQFF
V gene: TRBV7-3
D gene: NA
J gene: TRBJ2-1
clone size: many

CDR3 DNA: TGCGCCAGCAGCTTGGGTAGCGGGGGCCAAACCTTTACCTACGAGCAGTACTTC
CDR3 protein: CASSLGSGGQTFTYEQYF
V gene: TRBV5-1
D gene: TRBD2
J gene: TRBJ2-7
clone size: many

CDR3 DNA: TGTGCCAGCAGCGACTATCTACATGAGCAGTTCTTC
CDR3 protein: CASSDYLHEQFF
V gene: TRBV5-8
D gene: NA
J gene: TRBJ2-1
clone size: NA

CDR3 DNA: TGTGCCAGCAGTTCCCCGGGACTAGCGGGAGGGGAAATGTTAGAGCAGTTCTTC
CDR3 protein: CASSSPGLAGGEMLEQFF
V gene: TRBV27
D gene: TRBD2
J gene: TRBJ2-1
clone size: NA